The rows below give T cell receptor beta chains drawn from one sample of a study of PD-1 blockade in classical Hodgkin lymphoma. Sequencing used immunoSEQ multiplex PCR; TCRdb keeps in-frame clones, though not all of them. The repertoire includes more than 30,000 clones, 77% of them detected once, and over 7.5% sits in the top ten. The material was peripheral blood mononuclear cells (PBMCs), obtained before the fourth cycle of nivolumab. The receptors stem from a human donor with classical Hodgkin lymphoma. The CDR3 runs from the conserved cysteine through the conserved F or W. The D gene is left open where the match is weak. Size is stated for part of the rows, as once, few or many counts, or as a class when the clone is expanded.

V gene	J gene	D gene	clone size	CDR3 protein	CDR3 DNA
TRBV6-4	TRBJ1-2	TRBD1	NA	CASSAGQGNYGYTF	TGTGCCAGCAGTGCGGGACAGGGGAACTATGGCTACACCTTC
TRBV27	TRBJ2-3	TRBD2	NA	CASSLVWGGEDTQYF	TGTGCCAGCAGTCTAGTGTGGGGGGGAGAAGATACGCAGTATTTT
TRBV7-8	TRBJ1-2	NA	NA	CASSFLEGVFYYGYTF	TGTGCCAGCAGCTTCCTTGAGGGGGTCTTTTACTATGGCTACACCTTC
TRBV9	TRBJ1-1	TRBD1	NA	CASSPPTGPTEAFF	TGTGCCAGCAGCCCACCGACAGGGCCCACTGAAGCTTTCTTT
TRBV14	TRBJ1-2	NA	NA	CASSYGILHGYTF	TGTGCCAGCAGCTACGGGATCTTACATGGCTACACCTTC
TRBV4-1	TRBJ2-1	TRBD2	NA	CASSQDRGLAGGRNEQFF	TGCGCCAGCAGCCAAGATAGGGGGCTAGCGGGGGGGCGCAATGAGCAGTTCTTC
TRBV28	TRBJ2-5	NA	NA	CASSLNRVETQYF	TGTGCCAGCAGTTTAAACAGGGTGGAGACCCAGTACTTC
TRBV5-1	TRBJ1-1	NA	NA	CASSLRVNTEAFF	TGCGCCAGCAGCTTAAGGGTGAACACTGAAGCTTTCTTT
TRBV12-2	TRBJ1-1	NA	NA	CASRTTYRGRTEAFF	TGTGCAAGTCGGACTACGTACAGGGGGAGGACTGAAGCTTTCTTT
TRBV7-6	TRBJ2-2	NA	NA	CASSLAQGTGELFF	TGTGCCAGCAGCTTAGCTCAGGGTACCGGGGAGCTGTTTTTT
TRBV19	TRBJ2-1	TRBD1	NA	CASSIRTGGYNEQFF	TGTGCCAGTAGTATCCGGACAGGGGGCTACAATGAGCAGTTCTTC
TRBV7-9	TRBJ2-1	TRBD1	few	CASSLRAFSDRQYEQFF	TGTGCCAGCAGCTTACGGGCTTTCTCGGACAGGCAATATGAGCAGTTCTTC
TRBV6-5	TRBJ2-7	TRBD2	NA	CASTPPSGGSYEQYF	TGTGCCAGCACCCCCCCCAGCGGGGGATCCTACGAGCAGTACTTC
TRBV10-3	TRBJ1-3	TRBD1	NA	CAIRKQGHGSGNTIYF	TGTGCCATCAGAAAACAGGGGCATGGCTCTGGAAACACCATATATTTT
TRBV7-9	TRBJ1-1	NA	NA	CASSLGQDNTEAFF	TGTGCCAGCAGCTTAGGCCAGGATAACACTGAAGCTTTCTTT
TRBV27	TRBJ1-4	NA	NA	CASSFGRWGNEKLFF	TGTGCCAGCAGTTTTGGGAGGTGGGGGAATGAAAAACTGTTTTTT
TRBV11-3	TRBJ2-2	TRBD1	once	CASSAGQGSTGELFF	TGTGCCAGCAGCGCGGGACAGGGGTCCACCGGGGAGCTGTTTTTT
TRBV4-3	TRBJ2-7	NA	NA	CASSQGPSYEQYF	TGCGCCAGCAGCCAAGGTCCCTCCTACGAGCAGTACTTC
TRBV6-6	TRBJ2-3	NA	NA	CASSSGDPPDTQYF	TGTGCCAGCAGTTCTGGTGATCCCCCGGATACGCAGTATTTT
TRBV29-1	TRBJ2-3	TRBD2	NA	CSAEGTSGGSTDTQYF	TGCAGCGCCGAAGGGACTAGCGGGGGGAGCACAGATACGCAGTATTTT
TRBV4-1	TRBJ2-2	NA	NA	CASSLQTWGYTGELFF	TGCGCCAGCAGCCTCCAGACATGGGGGTACACCGGGGAGCTGTTTTTT
TRBV11-1	TRBJ2-7	NA	NA	CASSLITGPYEQYF	TGTGCCAGCAGCTTAATAACAGGGCCCTACGAGCAGTACTTC
TRBV6-5	TRBJ1-1	TRBD1	NA	CASSSNRGYTEAFF	TGTGCCAGCAGTTCGAACAGGGGGTACACTGAAGCTTTCTTT
TRBV6-5	TRBJ1-2	NA	NA	CASSYSRNYGYTF	TGTGCCAGCAGTTACTCTCGGAACTATGGCTACACCTTC
TRBV7-2	TRBJ2-2	NA	NA	CASIKNRGANTGELFF	TGTGCCAGCATCAAAAATAGGGGGGCGAACACCGGGGAGCTGTTTTTT
TRBV4-1	TRBJ1-6	NA	NA	CASSHPSVTRINNSPLHF	TGCGCCAGCAGCCACCCGTCTGTCACACGCATCAATAATTCACCCCTCCACTTT
TRBV11-2	TRBJ2-1	NA	medium-sized	CASSLVTGKSYNEQFF	TGTGCCAGCAGCTTAGTAACAGGGAAATCCTACAATGAGCAGTTCTTC
TRBV19	TRBJ1-6	NA	few	CASSIRPTYNSPLHF	TGTGCCAGTAGTATTCGGCCGACCTATAATTCACCCCTCCACTTT
TRBV6-6	TRBJ2-7	TRBD1	NA	CASSYRGTGGFDEQYF	TGTGCCAGCAGTTACCGCGGGACAGGGGGTTTCGACGAGCAGTACTTC
TRBV18	TRBJ2-4	NA	NA	CASSPPMEAAAKNIQYF	TGTGCCAGCTCACCACCTATGGAGGCGGCAGCCAAAAACATTCAGTACTTC
TRBV9	TRBJ2-2	NA	NA	CASSVGEAYTGELFF	TGTGCCAGCAGCGTAGGAGAAGCGTACACCGGGGAGCTGTTTTTT
TRBV19	TRBJ2-7	NA	NA	CASSMGPPYEQYF	TGTGCCAGTAGTATGGGTCCACCCTACGAGCAGTACTTC
TRBV6-5	TRBJ1-2	NA	NA	CASRRGQTIYGYTF	TGTGCCAGCAGACGCGGACAGACCATCTATGGCTACACCTTC
TRBV7-8	TRBJ2-7	NA	NA	CASSPAYEQYF	TGTGCCAGCAGCCCGGCCTACGAGCAGTACTTC
TRBV9	TRBJ2-7	NA	NA	CASSVGTQSYEQYF	TGTGCCAGCAGCGTCGGGACCCAATCCTACGAGCAGTACTTC
TRBV2	TRBJ1-5	NA	medium-sized	CASSEVSRGGQPQHF	TGTGCCAGCAGTGAAGTATCCCGTGGGGGTCAGCCCCAGCATTTT
TRBV5-5	TRBJ1-2	NA	NA	CASSLVGGNYGYTF	TGTGCCAGCAGCCTCGTCGGCGGGAACTATGGCTACACCTTC
TRBV7-9	TRBJ2-7	NA	NA	CASRKGQRYEQYF	TGTGCCAGCAGGAAAGGACAGAGATACGAGCAGTACTTC
TRBV11-1	TRBJ1-1	TRBD1	NA	CASSHRGGETEAFF	TGTGCCAGCAGCCACAGGGGAGGGGAGACTGAAGCTTTCTTT
TRBV15	TRBJ2-5	TRBD2	NA	CATSWEGQETQYF	TGTGCCACCAGTTGGGAGGGTCAAGAGACCCAGTACTTC
TRBV25-1	TRBJ2-7	NA	NA	CASSEFRGYEQYF	TGTGCCAGCAGTGAATTCAGGGGCTACGAGCAGTACTTC
TRBV5-1	TRBJ2-3	NA	NA	CASSYRTDTDTQYF	TGCGCCAGCAGCTATCGGACAGACACAGATACGCAGTATTTT
TRBV19	TRBJ1-3	NA	NA	CASSIGATASGNTIYF	TGTGCCAGTAGTATAGGAGCAACAGCCTCTGGAAACACCATATATTTT
TRBV12-2	TRBJ2-5	NA	NA	CASRLALFGQRVLYQETQYF	TGTGCAAGTCGCTTAGCGCTATTTGGCCAGCGCGTACTCTACCAAGAGACCCAGTACTTC
TRBV13	TRBJ2-3	NA	NA	CASSTTTTDTQYF	TGTGCCAGCAGCACGACTACGACAGATACGCAGTATTTT
TRBV4-3	TRBJ2-1	TRBD2	few	CASSQDTGLAPYNEQFF	TGCGCCAGCAGCCAAGATACAGGACTAGCGCCCTACAATGAGCAGTTCTTC
TRBV5-1	TRBJ2-3	TRBD2	NA	CASSQYGLAGGRTDTQYF	TGCGCCAGCAGCCAGTACGGACTAGCGGGGGGGCGCACAGATACGCAGTATTTT
TRBV10-3	TRBJ2-7	NA	NA	CATGPAYEQYF	TGTGCCACCGGCCCTGCCTACGAGCAGTACTTC
TRBV14	TRBJ2-7	NA	NA	CASSRGQGGLYEQYF	TGTGCCAGCAGCCGAGGACAGGGAGGGCTCTACGAGCAGTACTTC
TRBV5-4	TRBJ1-3	TRBD1	NA	CASSRTGLTGNTIYF	TGTGCCAGCAGCCGGACAGGGCTCACTGGAAACACCATATATTTT
TRBV11-2	TRBJ1-2	NA	NA	CASSLGDSGYTF	TGTGCCAGCAGCTTAGGGGATTCTGGCTACACCTTC
TRBV28	TRBJ1-1	NA	NA	CASSWAGQMKTEAFF	TGTGCCAGCAGTTGGGCTGGACAGATGAAAACTGAAGCTTTCTTT
TRBV19	TRBJ2-7	NA	NA	CASSIGTEGLSYEQYF	TGTGCCAGTAGTATAGGAACAGAGGGGCTTTCCTACGAGCAGTACTTC
TRBV7-3	TRBJ2-1	TRBD2	NA	CASSPTGRGGSYNEQFF	TGTGCCAGCAGCCCGACCGGGCGGGGGGGTTCCTACAATGAGCAGTTCTTC
TRBV7-9	TRBJ2-7	NA	NA	CASSLHSYEQYF	TGTGCCAGCAGCTTACACTCTTACGAGCAGTACTTC
TRBV7-9	TRBJ1-6	NA	once	CASSSDNSALHF	TGTGCCAGCAGCTCCGATAATTCGGCCCTCCACTTT
TRBV7-3	TRBJ2-3	NA	NA	CASSPLGAGTQYF	TGTGCCAGCAGCCCACTTGGGGCCGGTACGCAGTATTTT